The 16 T cell receptor beta chains reported below all come from one sample, sequenced in a study of PD-1 blockade in classical Hodgkin lymphoma. Brentuximab vedotin exposure varied, and every patient relapsed after autologous stem cell transplantation. The study isolated CD8+ T cells from thawed PBMCs by magnetic negative selection. The protocol was immunoSEQ multiplex PCR, while the TCRdb copy is restricted to in-frame clones and leaves out a portion. The table lists 9,500 to 12,000 clones, roughly 83% of them singletons. This material consisted of CD8+ T cells from blood, taken at baseline. The receptors come from a human donor with classical Hodgkin lymphoma.

This rearrangement joins TRBV4-1 to TRBJ1-6, with D perhaps TRBD1 (5 bases). This CDR3 spans 15 amino acids. Trimming removed 0 bases at V and 10 bases at J, with 13 bases between. Per the germline V gene, CDR1 is MGHRA and CDR2 is YSYEKL. The CDR3 loop is CASSQEAQGQSPLHF. CDR3 in DNA: TGCGCCAGCAGCCAAGAAGCCCAGGGTCAATCACCCCTCCACTTT.

The rearrangement links TRBV23-1 to TRBJ2-7; no definite D call. TRBV23-1 is flagged as an ORF with uncertain function. CDR3 length: 16 residues. Trimming took 3 bases from V and 5 from J, leaving 20 bases between them. Written as DNA, the CDR3 is TGCGCCAGCAGTCATCCGGGCCAGTTCAAAAGGGACGAGCAGTACTTC. Its protein is CASSHPGQFKRDEQYF.

V is TRBV2 and J is TRBJ2-4; no definite D call. V lost 6 bases and J 7 bases, leaving 22 bases between the germline ends. The germline V gene has CDR1 SNHLY and CDR2 FYNNEI. This CDR3 comprises 16 residues. The CDR3: CASRVGVQSHKNIQYF. The CDR3 DNA is TGTGCCAGCAGAGTAGGAGTACAGTCCCACAAGAACATTCAGTACTTC.

J is TRBJ2-2 and V is TRBV7-9, with TRBD2 identical over 9 bases. CDR1 and CDR2 (germline): SEHNR, FQNEAQ (reference sequence). V shed 1 base and J 6 bases; nucleotides not matched to a gene: 3. The CDR3 extends over 15 amino acids. The CDR3 spells CASSLDLAGAGELFF. Here the CDR3 DNA reads TGTGCCAGCAGCTTAGATTTAGCGGGAGCCGGGGAGCTGTTTTTT.

The chain combines TRBV15 with TRBJ2-7; no clear D gene. CDR1 and CDR2 (germline): LNHNV, YYDKDF (reference sequence). The CDR3 totals 12 residues. Trimming removed 2 bases at V and 5 bases at J, with 7 bases between. CDR3 loop: CATSRLGNEQYF. CDR3 in DNA: TGTGCCACCAGCAGATTAGGTAACGAGCAGTACTTC.

With regard to this clone: An end of the junction does not agree with germline; a read error may underlie this. The chain employs TRBV6-5 and TRBJ1-2, with TRBD1 as a possible D gene (6 bases). The CDR3 has 15 amino acids. Germline V lookup: CDR1 MNHEY, CDR2 SVGAGI. CDR3 in amino acids: CVSSYQGGGDYGYTF. For the CDR3, the DNA is TGTGTCAGCAGTTACCAAGGAGGGGGAGACTATGGCTACACCTTC.

This rearrangement joins TRBV4-1 to TRBJ2-1; 12 nucleotides line up with TRBD2. This CDR3 has 18 residues. Germline CDR1 MGHRA, CDR2 YSYEKL. Unmatched junction bases numbered 12, after V lost 2 bases and J lost 7 bases. The CDR3 DNA reads TGCGCCAGCAGCCAACATGCGGGACTAGCGGGCCCCAGGAATGAGCAGTTCTTC. This codes for CASSQHAGLAGPRNEQFF.

V usage is TRBV4-3 and J usage is TRBJ2-7; D call uncertain. The CDR3 extends over 15 amino acids. The V end lost 0 bases, the J end lost 2 bases, and 11 bases lay between the germline ends. Looked up from germline, CDR1 is LGHNA and CDR2 is YSLEER. The CDR3, as DNA: TGCGCCAGCAGCCAAGAGACATCCCGGACCTACGAGCAGTACTTC. Amino acid sequence: CASSQETSRTYEQYF.

This clone appeared once. The J gene is TRBJ2-1, the V gene TRBV4-1; 8 positions match TRBD2. This CDR3 contains 16 residues. Germline loops: CDR1 MGHRA, CDR2 YSYEKL. Trimming took 0 bases from V and 6 from J; bases not matched to a gene: 7. The CDR3 spells CASSQENSGSPNEQFF. The CDR3 bases are TGCGCCAGCAGCCAAGAAAACAGCGGGAGCCCCAATGAGCAGTTCTTC.

The V call is TRBV4-2, the J call TRBJ2-1; 10 nucleotides agree with TRBD2. Germline lookup yields CDR1 LGHNA and CDR2 YNFKEQ. After removal of 0 bases from V and 8 bases from J, the junction contained 7 bases not matched to a gene. This CDR3 is 16 amino acids long. In DNA, the CDR3 is TGTGCCAGCAGCCAAGAGGGAGGGCTAGCGGGAGATGAGCAGTTCTTC. As protein: CASSQEGGLAGDEQFF.

The chain carries TRBV5-8 and TRBJ2-7, with D perhaps matching TRBD2 (5 bases). V lost 4 bases and J 6 bases, leaving 11 bases between the germline ends. Germline CDR1 SGHTS, CDR2 YDEGEE. CDR3 length equals 12 residues. The CDR3 protein is CASSPIEGEQYF. As DNA, the CDR3 is TGTGCCAGCAGCCCAATCGAGGGCGAGCAGTACTTC.

The chain recombines TRBV9 with TRBJ1-1; possibly TRBD1 for D (5 bases). CDR3 length: 14 amino acids. V lost 0 bases and J lost 5, with 11 bases in between. Germline CDR1 is SGDLS and CDR2 is YYNGEE. As DNA, the CDR3 is TGTGCCAGCAGCGTAGTCGCAGGGCGGACTGAAGCTTTCTTT. Translated: CASSVVAGRTEAFF.

This clone was seen just once. The chain combines TRBV27 with TRBJ2-5, with a possible D match to TRBD2 (6 bases). The CDR3 totals 14 residues. Germline CDR1 reads MNHEY; CDR2 reads SMNVEV (reference sequence). V was cut by 4 bases and J by 5 bases, with 14 bases left in between. CDR3 sequence reads: CASSSRLVMETQYF. CDR3 nucleotides: TGTGCCAGCAGTTCCCGACTAGTCATGGAGACCCAGTACTTC.

This chain links TRBV6-5 with TRBJ1-1; tentatively, D is TRBD1 (5 bases). The CDR3 contains 11 residues. V was cut by 7 bases and J by 5 bases, with 8 bases left in between. CDR1 and CDR2 (germline): MNHEY, SVGAGI. Written as DNA, the CDR3 is TGTGCCAGCAATCAGGGAACTGAAGCTTTCTTT. It encodes CASNQGTEAFF.

The chain is built from TRBV6-5 and TRBJ1-2, with D perhaps TRBD1 (5 bases). The V gene lost 4 bases and the J gene lost 1 base, with 10 bases spanning the gap. From germline, CDR1 is MNHEY and CDR2 SVGAGI. There are 14 residues in the CDR3. The CDR3 sequence: CASSWDEINYGYTF. For the CDR3, the DNA is TGTGCCAGCAGTTGGGACGAGATTAACTATGGCTACACCTTC.

The rearrangement uses TRBV28 and TRBJ2-7; 7 nucleotides match TRBD1. The CDR3 consists of 17 residues. V shed 2 bases, J shed 2 bases, and the junction held 12 bases outside the gene matches. Germline assignment: CDR1 MDHEN and CDR2 SYDVKM. CDR3 in amino acids: CASSLRFWDSVTYEQYF. The DNA for the CDR3 is TGTGCCAGCAGTTTAAGGTTCTGGGACAGCGTTACCTACGAGCAGTACTTC.